Listed here is a single T cell receptor (beta chain). Terminally differentiated effector memory CD45RA+ cells were left out of the naive CD8 fraction, which was CD45RO-negative and positively selected for CCR7. Measured with immunoSEQ multiplex PCR; TCRdb has only the in-frame clones, and not every one. This sample has some 2 million clones, with about 95% found just once. The V end lost 5 bases, the J end lost 5 bases, and 10 bases lay between the germline ends. This CDR3 region has 13 residues. Germline V gene sequence: CDR1 LNHDA, CDR2 SQIVND (reference sequence). These data originate in a study of shared clonotypes between healthy human individuals.

The clonotype comes from a man younger than 30 in good health. The sample taken for sequencing was naive CD8+ T cells sorted from blood. The chain carries TRBV19 and TRBJ1-5; D might be TRBD1 (5 bases). The CDR3 nucleotides are TGTGCCAGTAGTGTCAGGGTCGATCAGCCCCAGCATTTT. Translating it yields CASSVRVDQPQHF.